By frequency in the sample, the clone carrying this T cell receptor delta chain is medium-sized. Its antigen remains unidentified. Germline V CDR1 and CDR2: TSWWSYY, QGS. The V segment lost 1 base and the J segment 0 bases; nucleotides outside the gene matches: 19. The CDR3 is 22 residues long. RNA was extracted from the cells and then reverse transcribed. Pooled V-gene forward primers with one constant-region reverse primer generated the CDR3 amplicons by multiplex PCR. TCRdb reanalysed the multiplex PCR reads with CATT. This sample has about 27,000 delta-chain clones, with roughly 29% found just once. This sample was included in a study of Vδ1+ human thymocytes. Study-wide findings and caveats: Thymic TRG and TRD repertoires appeared highly polyclonal. Unlike peripheral blood Vdelta1+ controls, thymic delta-chain sequences included around 21% Vdelta2 and few Vdelta3.

The specimen was Vdelta1+ gamma-delta thymocytes from the thymus. Subset meaning: FACS-sorted CD3+ TCRalphabeta- TCRVdelta1+ TCRVdelta2- thymocytes. This TCR was sampled from a boy in the first two years of life who had congenital heart surgery. V is TRDV1 and J is TRDJ1; 11 bases map to TRDD3. The DNA for the CDR3 is TGTGCTCTTGGGGAACCCCGTTCCCCGTACTGGGGGATAGGGCCGTACACCGATAAACTCATCTTT. Translation gives CALGEPRSPYWGIGPYTDKLIF.